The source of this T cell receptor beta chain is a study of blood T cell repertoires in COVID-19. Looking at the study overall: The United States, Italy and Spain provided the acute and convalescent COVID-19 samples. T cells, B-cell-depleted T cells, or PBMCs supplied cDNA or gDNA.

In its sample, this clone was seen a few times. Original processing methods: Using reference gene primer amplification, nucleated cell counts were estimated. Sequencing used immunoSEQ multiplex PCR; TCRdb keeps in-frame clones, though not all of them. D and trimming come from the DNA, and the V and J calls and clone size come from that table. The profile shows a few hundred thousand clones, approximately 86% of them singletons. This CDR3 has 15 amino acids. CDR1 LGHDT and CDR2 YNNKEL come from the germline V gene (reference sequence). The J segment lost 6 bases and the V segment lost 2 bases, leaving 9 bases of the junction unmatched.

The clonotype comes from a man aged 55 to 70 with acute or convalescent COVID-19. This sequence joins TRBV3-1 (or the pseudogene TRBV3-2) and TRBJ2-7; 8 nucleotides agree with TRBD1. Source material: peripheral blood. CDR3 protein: CASSQIRQGLGEQYF. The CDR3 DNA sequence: TGTGCCAGCAGCCAAATTCGACAGGGGTTGGGCGAGCAGTACTTC.